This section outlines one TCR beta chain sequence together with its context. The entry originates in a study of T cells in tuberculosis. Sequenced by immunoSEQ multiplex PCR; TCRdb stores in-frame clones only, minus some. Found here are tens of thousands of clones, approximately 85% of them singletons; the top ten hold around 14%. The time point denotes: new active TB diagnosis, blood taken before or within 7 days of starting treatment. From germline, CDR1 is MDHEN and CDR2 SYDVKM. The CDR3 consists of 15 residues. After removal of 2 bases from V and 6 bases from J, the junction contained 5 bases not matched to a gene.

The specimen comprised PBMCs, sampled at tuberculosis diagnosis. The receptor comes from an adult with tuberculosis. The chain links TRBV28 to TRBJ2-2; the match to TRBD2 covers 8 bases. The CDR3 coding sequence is TGTGCCAGCAGTTTAGATCCAGCGGGAGCCGGGGAGCTGTTTTTT. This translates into CASSLDPAGAGELFF.